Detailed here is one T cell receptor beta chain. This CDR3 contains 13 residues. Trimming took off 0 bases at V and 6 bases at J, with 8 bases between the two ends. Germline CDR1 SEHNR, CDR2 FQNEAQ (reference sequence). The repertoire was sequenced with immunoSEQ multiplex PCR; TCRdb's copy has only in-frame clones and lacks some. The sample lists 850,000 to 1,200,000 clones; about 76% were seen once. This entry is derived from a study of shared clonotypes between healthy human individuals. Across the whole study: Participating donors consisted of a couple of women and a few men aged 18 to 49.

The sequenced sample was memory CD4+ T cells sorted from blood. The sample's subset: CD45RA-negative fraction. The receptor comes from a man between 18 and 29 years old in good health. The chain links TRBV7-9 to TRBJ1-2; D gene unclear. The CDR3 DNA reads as TGTGCCAGCAGCTTAGCTGGGGTCCATGGCTACACCTTC. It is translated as CASSLAGVHGYTF.